Listed below are T cell receptor beta chains from one sample, sequenced in a study of OX40 agonist ivuxolimab in advanced cancers. Clones were sequenced by immunoSEQ multiplex PCR, and TCRdb holds only the in-frame ones, with some missing. The sample holds about 89,000 clones; about 88% are singletons and the top ten take around 0.3%. Sequences were derived from CD4+ or CD8+ T cells sorted from blood, sampled in a trial of the OX40 agonist ivuxolimab. The receptors shown here come from an adult with an advanced solid tumor such as melanoma, head and neck, liver or kidney cancer. Both conserved end residues are part of each CDR3. A D gene is named only where the DNA matches it firmly.

TRBJ2-7 TRBV6-1 NA CASDPGVDEQYF
TRBJ1-2 TRBV6-5 TRBD1 CASSLLEGQGYGYTF
TRBJ2-1 TRBV5-4 TRBD2 CASSPGTSGGIYNEQFF
TRBJ1-6 TRBV6-5 NA CASSYRTSFYNSPLHF
TRBJ2-5 TRBV9 NA CASSVAPGGETQYF
TRBJ2-3 TRBV5-6 NA CASSAGFGDQERTDTQYF
TRBJ2-7 TRBV6-1 TRBD1 CATPGQGVYEQYF
TRBJ2-2 TRBV5-1 NA CASSLLVGELFF
TRBJ1-5 TRBV29-1 TRBD1 CSVLLPGQGDNQPQHF
TRBJ1-2 TRBV5-4 TRBD1 CASSLGKGAGYGYTF
TRBJ2-1 TRBV4-1 NA CASSHASAGGPSYSYNEQFF
TRBJ1-1 TRBV19 TRBD1 CASLSDRVSTEAFF
TRBJ1-1 TRBV19 TRBD1 CASSNNRGFAEAFF
TRBJ2-7 TRBV12-5 TRBD1 CASGLVMTGLGYEQYF
TRBJ1-3 TRBV30 TRBD1 CAWRTGLGNTIYF
TRBJ1-1 TRBV6-5 NA CASSYFQGAGVAEAFF
TRBJ1-3 TRBV2 NA CASSALASSGNTIYF
TRBJ2-5 TRBV28 TRBD1 CASSTPGQRETQYF
TRBJ2-3 TRBV6-5 TRBD2 CASSPRGGRTDTQYF
TRBJ2-2 TRBV5-1 NA CASSSQGGTGELFF
TRBJ2-7 TRBV7-9 NA CASSAGGVSSYEQYF
TRBJ1-3 TRBV4-1 NA CASSQRLLRTGTESGNTIYF
TRBJ2-1 TRBV19 NA CASNQGSLYNEQFF
TRBJ1-5 TRBV7-6 NA CASSLAARAPNQPQHF
TRBJ2-7 TRBV6-1 TRBD1 CASSEQRTGLNPRYF
TRBJ2-3 TRBV19 NA CASSIDRGRYHTDTQYF
TRBJ2-1 TRBV4-2 TRBD2 CASSQGGLAGVNEQFF
TRBJ2-1 TRBV19 TRBD2 CASRPRGGAVAEQFF
TRBJ1-5 TRBV7-9 NA CASSKIQGRKDQPQHF
TRBJ2-2 TRBV25-1 NA CATRGRETGELFF